A selection of T cell receptor beta chains follows, all from one sample in a study of vaccination and CD4 T cells after COVID-19. Their cognate antigens are unknown. In TCRdb, the PCR reads were re-called with MiXCR into one record per CDR3 protein. In the table there are roughly 15,000 distinct CDR3 sequences, around 52% of which are singletons. The sequencing input was CD4+ T cells from blood, cultured in vitro. Every receptor here comes from a human donor who had recovered from COVID-19. Each CDR3 is given with its conserved first and last residue. Each record gives: J gene, D gene, clone size, V gene, CDR3 DNA, CDR3 protein. D genes are given only for firm matches. Expanded clones are given a class, and other clones once, few, many or no size at all.

>TRBJ1-2|TRBD1|-|TRBV7-9
TGTGCCAGCAGCTTAACCCAGACAGGGGATGGCTACACCTTC
CASSLTQTGDGYTF
>TRBJ2-7|TRBD2|-|TRBV7-6
TGTGCCAGCAGCGCACTAGCGGGCTACGAGCAGTACTTC
CASSALAGYEQYF
>TRBJ2-7|-|-|TRBV7-9
TGTGCCAGCAGCTTACCCGCCCCCTACGAGCAGTACTTC
CASSLPAPYEQYF
>TRBJ1-2|TRBD1|-|TRBV5-4
TGTGCCAGCAGCGAGGGACAGGGACCTCCTTATTATGGCTACACCTTC
CASSEGQGPPYYGYTF
>TRBJ2-7|TRBD1|-|TRBV7-8
TGTGCCAGCGGATTGGACAGGGCCTACGAGCAGTACTTC
CASGLDRAYEQYF
>TRBJ2-1|TRBD1|-|TRBV20-1
TGCAGTGCTACACAGGGGGCTTACAATGAGCAGTTCTTC
CSATQGAYNEQFF
>TRBJ2-3|-|few|TRBV11-1
TGTGCCAGCAGCTACGTCCAAGGTCAGGGGCAGTATTTT
CASSYVQGQGQYF
>TRBJ2-5|TRBD2|-|TRBV28
TGTGCCAGCAGTTCACCGGGAGGACTAGCGGGAGGAGAGACCCAGTACTTC
CASSSPGGLAGGETQYF
>TRBJ1-5|TRBD1|-|TRBV12-3/TRBV12-4
TGTGCCAGCGCGACAGGGAGCAATCAGCCCCAGCATTTT
CASATGSNQPQHF
>TRBJ1-6|TRBD1|-|TRBV7-2
TGTGCCAGCAGCTCCGCGGGACAGTATCATTCACCCCTCCACTTT
CASSSAGQYHSPLHF
>TRBJ2-5|-|-|TRBV12-3/TRBV12-4
TGTGCCAGCAGTTTGCGGACACATTACATGCAAGAGACCCAGTACTTC
CASSLRTHYMQETQYF
>TRBJ2-2|-|-|TRBV4-2
TGTGCCAGCAGCCAAGAGGGCAGGGAGACCGGGGAGCTGTTTTTT
CASSQEGRETGELFF
>TRBJ1-5|TRBD1|-|TRBV6-2/TRBV6-3
TGTGCCAGCAGTTCTAAGTGGACAGGGTTTCCGGAATCGCGCAATCAGCCCCAGCATTTT
CASSSKWTGFPESRNQPQHF
>TRBJ1-1|-|-|TRBV6-5
TGTGCCAGCAGTTACTCTCGGAGGGCGGGCACTGAAGCTTTCTTT
CASSYSRRAGTEAFF
>TRBJ2-1|TRBD2|few|TRBV20-1
TGCAGTGCTAGTATCACTAGCGGCGTTTACAATGAGCAGTTCTTC
CSASITSGVYNEQFF
>TRBJ2-7|-|-|TRBV20-1
TGCAGTGCTAGGTACAGCGGGCGCAACGACGAGCAGTACTTC
CSARYSGRNDEQYF
>TRBJ1-2|TRBD1|-|TRBV18
TGTGCCAGCTCAGTGACAGGGGAGGCTGGCTACACCTTC
CASSVTGEAGYTF
>TRBJ1-1|-|-|TRBV6-1
TGTGCCAGCACCCCGGGGGGGGGAGCTTTCTTT
CASTPGGGAFF
>TRBJ2-7|TRBD1|once|TRBV20-1
TGCAGTGCTAGAATACAGGGGTACGAGCAGTACTTC
CSARIQGYEQYF
>TRBJ1-1|-|few|TRBV28
TGTGCCAGCAGTTCAACCACGTCCGAAGCTTTCTTT
CASSSTTSEAFF
>TRBJ2-3|-|few|TRBV2
TGTGCCAGCAGTGGTCCGGCCAACCGGGATACGCAGTATTTT
CASSGPANRDTQYF
>TRBJ2-2|TRBD2|-|TRBV5-1
TGCGCCAGCAGCCAACTAGCGGGAGAGACCGGGGAGCTGTTTTTT
CASSQLAGETGELFF
>TRBJ2-2|TRBD2|-|TRBV24-1
TGTGCCACCAGTGATCCGAATGGACTAGCCTCGAACACCGGGGAGCTGTTTTTT
CATSDPNGLASNTGELFF
>TRBJ2-7|-|once|TRBV6-1
TGTGCCAGCAGCGGCCGTGGGGCGGGACCCTACGAGCAGTACTTC
CASSGRGAGPYEQYF
>TRBJ1-1|-|-|TRBV6-1
TGTGCCAGCACGAAAGGGGAAAAAGCTTTCTTT
CASTKGEKAFF
>TRBJ2-5|TRBD2|few|TRBV6-1
TGTGCCAGCAGCAGCCCTAGCGGGAGGGCGTTTGAGACCCAGTACTTC
CASSSPSGRAFETQYF
>TRBJ1-4|-|-|TRBV20-1
TGCAGTGCTAGAGTTCCGCAGGCGACTAATGAAAAACTGTTTTTT
CSARVPQATNEKLFF
>TRBJ2-4|TRBD2|-|TRBV20-1
TGCAGTGCTAGAGTGGCGGGGGTGGGGGCCAAAAACATTCAGTACTTC
CSARVAGVGAKNIQYF
>TRBJ1-1|TRBD1|-|TRBV10-3
TGTGCCATCAGTCCCGGACAGGGAGAGACGTCTTTCTTT
CAISPGQGETSFF
>TRBJ1-2|TRBD1|few|TRBV20-1
TGCAGTGCTAGTACAGGGGCGGACTATGGCTACACCTTC
CSASTGADYGYTF
>TRBJ2-1|TRBD2|-|TRBV20-1
TGCAGTGCGCAGACCGGGACTAGCGGTTACAATGAGCAGTTCTTC
CSAQTGTSGYNEQFF
>TRBJ1-2|-|-|TRBV25-1
TGTGCCAGCAGTGCCTCAGCGAGGGGGGCTCATTATGGCTACACCTTC
CASSASARGAHYGYTF
>TRBJ1-6|TRBD1|-|TRBV20-1
TGCAGTGCTCCGATCCCGACAGGGGCGACGCGACCCCTCCACTTT
CSAPIPTGATRPLHF
>TRBJ2-7|TRBD2|-|TRBV6-2/TRBV6-3
TGTGCCAGCAGTTACTCACTAGCGGGAGTGGTCGAGCAGTACTTC
CASSYSLAGVVEQYF
>TRBJ2-2|TRBD2|few|TRBV6-2/TRBV6-3
TGTGCCAGCAGCGCTAGCGGGAGCAGGTACACCGGGGAGCTGTTTTTT
CASSASGSRYTGELFF
>TRBJ1-5|-|-|TRBV10-2
TGCGCCAGCAGTGTCTCGGGAAATCAGCCCCAGCATTTT
CASSVSGNQPQHF
>TRBJ2-2|TRBD1|-|TRBV6-4
TGTGCCACCAGGGGACAGGAGGACACCGGGGAGCTGTTTTTT
CATRGQEDTGELFF
>TRBJ2-5|-|-|TRBV20-1
TGCAGTGCTAGAGATCTGACGGAAGAGACCCAGTACTTC
CSARDLTEETQYF
>TRBJ1-4|-|once|TRBV19
TGTGCCAGTAGTATCGACTGGGATGAAAAACTGTTTTTT
CASSIDWDEKLFF
>TRBJ2-7|TRBD2|few|TRBV6-2/TRBV6-3
TGTGCCAGCAAGCGGGATTCCTTCTACGAGCAGTACTTC
CASKRDSFYEQYF
>TRBJ1-5|-|few|TRBV1
TGCACCAGCAGCCACAGACAGTATAGCAATCAGCCCCAGCATTTT
CTSSHRQYSNQPQHF
>TRBJ1-5|TRBD1|-|TRBV20-1
TGCAGTGCCCGCGACAGGGTCAGCAATCAGCCCCAGCATTTT
CSARDRVSNQPQHF
>TRBJ2-7|-|few|TRBV20-1
TGCAGTGCGTCTAAGGGTGAAGGTCTCCGGGAGCAGTACTTC
CSASKGEGLREQYF
>TRBJ2-3|-|-|TRBV27
TGTGCCAGCAGTTTAGGGGGGGGCGCAGATACGCAGTATTTT
CASSLGGGADTQYF
>TRBJ2-4|-|-|TRBV5-5
TGTGCCAACAGCTTCTATGACCGGGCCCTTGGGGACATTCAGTACTTC
CANSFYDRALGDIQYF
>TRBJ2-7|TRBD2|-|TRBV28
TGTGCCAGCAGTTTCAACGGGAGGGCCTACGAGCAGTACTTC
CASSFNGRAYEQYF
>TRBJ2-3|-|-|TRBV20-1
TGCAGTGCGCCCCGTTCCAGGGGATCAGATACGCAGTATTTT
CSAPRSRGSDTQYF
>TRBJ1-4|-|few|TRBV20-1
TGCAGTGCTAGGGTAATGGTAACTAATGAAAAACTGTTTTTT
CSARVMVTNEKLFF
>TRBJ2-3|-|-|TRBV5-1
TGCGCCAGCCACACCAGGAGAGGACTGACTAGCACAGATACGCAGTATTTT
CASHTRRGLTSTDTQYF
>TRBJ2-1|-|-|TRBV20-1
TGCAGTGCTGTCCGGGACCCCGCCTACAATGAGCAGTTCTTC
CSAVRDPAYNEQFF
>TRBJ1-5|-|few|TRBV20-1
TGCAGTGCTATGTCAGGGAATAGCAATCAGCCCCAGCATTTT
CSAMSGNSNQPQHF
>TRBJ1-5|-|-|TRBV6-2/TRBV6-3
TGTGCCAGCAGACGTACGAGGGATCAGCCCCAGCATTTT
CASRRTRDQPQHF